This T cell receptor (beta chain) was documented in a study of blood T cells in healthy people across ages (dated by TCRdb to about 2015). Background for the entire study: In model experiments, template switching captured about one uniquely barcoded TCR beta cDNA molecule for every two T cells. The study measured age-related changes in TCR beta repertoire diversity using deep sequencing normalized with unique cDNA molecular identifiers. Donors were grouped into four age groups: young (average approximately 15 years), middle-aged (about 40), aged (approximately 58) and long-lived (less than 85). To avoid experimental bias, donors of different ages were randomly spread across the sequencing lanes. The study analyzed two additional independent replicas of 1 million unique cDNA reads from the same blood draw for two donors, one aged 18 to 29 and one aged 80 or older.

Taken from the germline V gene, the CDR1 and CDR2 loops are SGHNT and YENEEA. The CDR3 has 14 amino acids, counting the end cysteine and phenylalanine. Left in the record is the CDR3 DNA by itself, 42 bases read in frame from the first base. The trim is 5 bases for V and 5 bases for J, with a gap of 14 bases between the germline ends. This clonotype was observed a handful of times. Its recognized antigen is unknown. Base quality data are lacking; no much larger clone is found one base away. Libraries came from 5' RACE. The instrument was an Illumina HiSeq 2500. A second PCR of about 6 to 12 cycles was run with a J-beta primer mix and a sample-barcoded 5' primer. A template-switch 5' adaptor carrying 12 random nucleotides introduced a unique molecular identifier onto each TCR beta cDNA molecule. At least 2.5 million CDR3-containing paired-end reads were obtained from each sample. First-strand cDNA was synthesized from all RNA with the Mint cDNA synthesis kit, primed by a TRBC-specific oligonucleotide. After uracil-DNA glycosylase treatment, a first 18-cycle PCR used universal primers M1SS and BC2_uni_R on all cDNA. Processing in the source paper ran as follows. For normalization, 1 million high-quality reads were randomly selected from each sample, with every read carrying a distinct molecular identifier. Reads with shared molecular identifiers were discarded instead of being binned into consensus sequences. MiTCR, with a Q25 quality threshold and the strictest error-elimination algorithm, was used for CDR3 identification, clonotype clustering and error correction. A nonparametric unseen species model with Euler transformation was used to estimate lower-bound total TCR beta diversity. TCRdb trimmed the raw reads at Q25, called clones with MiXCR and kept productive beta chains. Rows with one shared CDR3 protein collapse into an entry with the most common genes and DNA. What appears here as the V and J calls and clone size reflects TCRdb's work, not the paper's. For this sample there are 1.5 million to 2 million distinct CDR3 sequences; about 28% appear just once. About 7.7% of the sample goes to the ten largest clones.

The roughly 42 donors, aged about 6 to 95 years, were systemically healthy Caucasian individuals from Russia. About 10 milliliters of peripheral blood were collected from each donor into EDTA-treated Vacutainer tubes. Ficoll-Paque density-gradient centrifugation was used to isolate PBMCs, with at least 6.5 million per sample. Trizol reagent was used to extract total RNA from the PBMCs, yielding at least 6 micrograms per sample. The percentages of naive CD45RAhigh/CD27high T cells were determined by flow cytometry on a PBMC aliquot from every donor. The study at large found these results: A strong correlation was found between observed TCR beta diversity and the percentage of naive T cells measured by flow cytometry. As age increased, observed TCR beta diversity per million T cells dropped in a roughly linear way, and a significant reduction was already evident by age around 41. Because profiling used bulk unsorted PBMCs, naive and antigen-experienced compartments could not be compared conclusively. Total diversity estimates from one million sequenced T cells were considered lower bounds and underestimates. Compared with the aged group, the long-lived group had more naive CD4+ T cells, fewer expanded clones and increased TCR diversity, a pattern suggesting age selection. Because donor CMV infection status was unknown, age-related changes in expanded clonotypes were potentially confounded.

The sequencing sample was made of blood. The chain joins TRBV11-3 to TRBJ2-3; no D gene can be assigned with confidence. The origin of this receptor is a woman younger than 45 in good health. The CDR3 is CASSPSWSEDTQYF. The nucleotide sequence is TGTGCCAGCAGCCCCAGTTGGAGCGAAGATACGCAGTATTTT.